Described below is a single TCR beta chain sequence and its context. Antigen specificity is unknown. The assay was immunoSEQ multiplex PCR, and TCRdb's table has in-frame clones only and misses some. The sample lists 190,000 or so clones; about 86% were seen once. The sample originates from a study of cytomegalovirus exposure and HLA in healthy donors. General study findings and limits: The study labeled 180 or so TCR beta chains cytomegalovirus-associated. A classifier reportedly called cytomegalovirus status with high sensitivity and specificity.

V shed 6 bases and J shed 4 bases, with 8 bases lying between them. CDR1 and CDR2 from the germline V gene are MNHNY and SVGAGI (reference sequence). The CDR3 runs to 12 residues. V and J are TRBV6-6 and TRBJ2-3; D is unresolved. The specimen sequenced was PBMCs. The receptor comes from a woman aged 18 to 35 in good health and CMV-seropositive. The DNA of the CDR3 is TGTGCCAGCAGCCCCCTTCCAGATACGCAGTATTTT. As protein: CASSPLPDTQYF.